The TCR beta chain described here comes from a study of PD-L1 blockade in urothelial cancer. Study as a whole: Patients began atezolizumab, 1,200 mg intravenously every 3 weeks, in about 2014. Blood samples had a median of 141,255 T cells. Regarding the study as a whole: Below-median pretreatment blood TCR clonality was associated with improved progression-free and overall survival.

Of note for this clone: Its antigen remains unidentified.

Only in-frame clones appear in the TCRdb table, and some are missing; sequencing was by immunoSEQ multiplex PCR. The table includes tens of thousands of clones, about four fifths detected once. Time point described: pretreatment peripheral blood. V dropped 0 bases and J dropped 10; count of bases not matched to a gene: 7. CDR3 length: 15 residues. The V gene's germline CDR1 is SGHKS and CDR2 YYEKEE (reference sequence). This rearrangement joins TRBV5-5 to TRBJ1-3; 10 nucleotides line up with TRBD1. The TCR originated in a man between 70 and 80 years old with urothelial cancer. Sequences were derived from PBMCs, sampled around atezolizumab (anti-PD-L1) treatment. CDR3 nucleotide sequence: TGTGCCAGCAGCTTGGAAGGGACAGGGGTTGAAACCATATATTTT. As protein: CASSLEGTGVETIYF.